This entry describes one T cell receptor (beta chain). Trimming removed 7 bases at V and 4 bases at J, with 16 bases between. Per germline, CDR1 SNHLY and CDR2 FYNNEI. This CDR3 region has 14 residues. This record comes from a study of blood T cell repertoires in COVID-19. Across the whole study: PBMCs, B-cell-depleted T cells, or T cells were the source of the cDNA or gDNA that made up the material.

Enrolled through a virtual design, the participants were between roughly 18 and 95 years of age and came from 24 US areas. The data were produced by immunoSEQ multiplex PCR, yet TCRdb's version contains in-frame clones alone and is incomplete. Here the sample spans a few hundred thousand clones, approximately 90% being singletons. V is TRBV2 and J is TRBJ1-1; no clear D gene. Sequencing input: PBMCs or T cells enriched from blood (not recorded which). The clonotype originates from a woman in her thirties or forties who had been exposed to COVID-19. The CDR3 loop reads CASKTGWEGTEAFF. Written as DNA, the CDR3 is TGTGCCAGCAAGACGGGATGGGAGGGCACTGAAGCTTTCTTT.